Listed below are T cell receptor beta chains from one sample, sequenced in a study of T cells in Graves' hyperthyroidism and ophthalmopathy. TCRdb recomputed calls from the multiplex PCR reads with MiXCR, one row per CDR3 protein. The sample has around 720,000 distinct CDR3 sequences; about 35% are singletons. Sequencing was done on a sample of blood. Receptors were obtained from a middle-aged woman with Graves' hyperthyroidism. The CDR3 runs from the conserved cysteine through the conserved F or W. Each record gives: D gene, V gene, clone size, J gene, CDR3 length, CDR3 protein, CDR3 DNA. The D gene is left open where the match is weak. Clone size is given for some rows only: seen once, a few or many times, or a class if the clone is expanded.

D gene: .
V gene: TRBV9
clone size: many
J gene: TRBJ2-6
CDR3 length: 16
CDR3 protein: CASSGRQTPGANVLTF
CDR3 DNA: TGTGCCAGCAGCGGAAGACAGACTCCTGGGGCCAACGTCCTGACTTTC

D gene: .
V gene: TRBV7-9
clone size: .
J gene: TRBJ2-7
CDR3 length: 16
CDR3 protein: CASSLGRYQGAYEQYF
CDR3 DNA: TGTGCCAGCAGCTTAGGTCGTTACCAGGGTGCCTACGAGCAGTACTTC

D gene: .
V gene: TRBV5-6
clone size: .
J gene: TRBJ1-1
CDR3 length: 15
CDR3 protein: CASRNLGGGDTEAFF
CDR3 DNA: TGTGCCAGCAGGAACTTGGGGGGAGGGGACACTGAAGCTTTCTTT

D gene: TRBD1
V gene: TRBV2
clone size: many
J gene: TRBJ1-2
CDR3 length: 15
CDR3 protein: CASSVGQGAIGGYTF
CDR3 DNA: TGTGCCAGCAGTGTCGGACAGGGGGCGATCGGTGGCTACACCTTC

D gene: TRBD1
V gene: TRBV7-9
clone size: few
J gene: TRBJ1-1
CDR3 length: 15
CDR3 protein: CASSFRGTGSTEAFF
CDR3 DNA: TGTGCCAGCAGTTTCCGGGGGACAGGGTCGACTGAAGCTTTCTTT

D gene: .
V gene: TRBV5-1
clone size: .
J gene: TRBJ1-3
CDR3 length: 15
CDR3 protein: CASSPLGGSGNTIYF
CDR3 DNA: TGCGCCAGCAGCCCCCTAGGGGGGTCTGGAAACACCATATATTTT

D gene: .
V gene: TRBV19
clone size: .
J gene: TRBJ1-5
CDR3 length: 12
CDR3 protein: CATGRGDQPQHF
CDR3 DNA: TGTGCCACTGGCCGAGGGGATCAGCCCCAGCATTTT

D gene: .
V gene: TRBV7-2
clone size: many
J gene: TRBJ2-5
CDR3 length: 15
CDR3 protein: CASSPDRPLGETQYF
CDR3 DNA: TGTGCCAGCAGCCCCGACAGGCCCCTGGGGGAGACCCAGTACTTC

D gene: .
V gene: TRBV2
clone size: few
J gene: TRBJ2-3
CDR3 length: 11
CDR3 protein: CASSASDTQYF
CDR3 DNA: TGTGCCAGCAGTGCGAGTGATACGCAGTATTTT

D gene: .
V gene: TRBV12-3/TRBV12-4
clone size: .
J gene: TRBJ1-2
CDR3 length: 15
CDR3 protein: CASNRGQGTVYGYTF
CDR3 DNA: TGTGCCAGCAACCGGGGGCAAGGGACGGTCTATGGCTACACCTTC

D gene: .
V gene: TRBV14
clone size: .
J gene: TRBJ2-2
CDR3 length: 17
CDR3 protein: CASSHPEASADTGELFF
CDR3 DNA: TGTGCCAGCAGCCATCCTGAGGCTAGCGCTGACACCGGGGAGCTGTTTTTT

D gene: .
V gene: TRBV7-9
clone size: once
J gene: TRBJ1-1
CDR3 length: 14
CDR3 protein: CASSFVLGPREAFF
CDR3 DNA: TGTGCCAGCAGCTTTGTCCTCGGGCCGCGAGAAGCTTTCTTT

D gene: .
V gene: TRBV24-1
clone size: many
J gene: TRBJ1-2
CDR3 length: 16
CDR3 protein: CATSDSTIGDYDGYTF
CDR3 DNA: TGTGCCACCAGTGATTCCACTATAGGGGACTATGATGGCTACACCTTC

D gene: TRBD1
V gene: TRBV29-1
clone size: few
J gene: TRBJ2-2
CDR3 length: 13
CDR3 protein: CSGDRVDTGELFF
CDR3 DNA: TGCAGCGGGGACAGGGTTGACACCGGGGAGCTGTTTTTT

D gene: TRBD1
V gene: TRBV7-9
clone size: .
J gene: TRBJ1-4
CDR3 length: 14
CDR3 protein: CASSTTTGSEKLFF
CDR3 DNA: TGTGCCAGCAGTACCACGACAGGGTCGGAAAAACTGTTTTTT

D gene: .
V gene: TRBV10-3
clone size: many
J gene: TRBJ1-2
CDR3 length: 11
CDR3 protein: CAISDTLGYTF
CDR3 DNA: TGTGCCATCAGTGATACCCTTGGCTACACCTTC

D gene: TRBD2
V gene: TRBV29-1
clone size: .
J gene: TRBJ2-5
CDR3 length: 13
CDR3 protein: CAVGLAGKETQYF
CDR3 DNA: TGCGCGGTGGGGCTAGCGGGGAAAGAGACCCAGTACTTC

D gene: TRBD1
V gene: TRBV5-1
clone size: few
J gene: TRBJ1-1
CDR3 length: 17
CDR3 protein: CASSRGAGLAMHTEAFF
CDR3 DNA: TGTGCCAGCAGCAGGGGGGCAGGCCTTGCTATGCACACTGAAGCTTTCTTT

D gene: .
V gene: TRBV15
clone size: many
J gene: TRBJ1-5
CDR3 length: 14
CDR3 protein: CATSPQTGDQPQHF
CDR3 DNA: TGTGCCACCAGCCCCCAGACAGGAGATCAGCCCCAGCATTTT

D gene: TRBD2
V gene: TRBV6-2/TRBV6-3
clone size: few
J gene: TRBJ2-7
CDR3 length: 15
CDR3 protein: CASSSSPGGPSEQYF
CDR3 DNA: TGTGCCAGCAGTTCCTCTCCGGGAGGGCCAAGCGAGCAGTACTTC

D gene: TRBD2
V gene: TRBV12-3/TRBV12-4
clone size: .
J gene: TRBJ2-3
CDR3 length: 15
CDR3 protein: CASSTQLAGTDTQYF
CDR3 DNA: TGTGCCAGCAGTACCCAACTAGCGGGGACAGATACGCAGTATTTT

D gene: TRBD2
V gene: TRBV9
clone size: many
J gene: TRBJ2-5
CDR3 length: 15
CDR3 protein: CASSTGLAGLETQYF
CDR3 DNA: TGTGCCAGCAGCACCGGACTAGCGGGATTGGAGACCCAGTACTTC

D gene: TRBD2
V gene: TRBV25-1
clone size: .
J gene: TRBJ2-3
CDR3 length: 14
CDR3 protein: CASSVLAGTDTQYF
CDR3 DNA: TGTGCCAGCAGTGTTCTAGCGGGAACAGATACGCAGTATTTT

D gene: .
V gene: TRBV11-2
clone size: .
J gene: TRBJ1-2
CDR3 length: 14
CDR3 protein: CASSLDARNYGYTF
CDR3 DNA: TGTGCCAGCAGCTTAGATGCCAGGAACTATGGCTACACCTTC

D gene: .
V gene: TRBV7-2
clone size: few
J gene: TRBJ1-1
CDR3 length: 16
CDR3 protein: CASSLGGGRLNTEAFF
CDR3 DNA: TGTGCCAGCAGCTTAGGCGGGGGAAGGCTAAACACTGAAGCTTTCTTT

D gene: .
V gene: TRBV20-1
clone size: few
J gene: TRBJ2-2
CDR3 length: 14
CDR3 protein: CSARTPTLTGELFF
CDR3 DNA: TGCAGTGCCAGAACACCGACCCTCACCGGGGAGCTGTTTTTT

D gene: .
V gene: TRBV7-2
clone size: few
J gene: TRBJ1-5
CDR3 length: 14
CDR3 protein: CASSQARSGEPQHF
CDR3 DNA: TGCGCCAGCAGCCAGGCGCGATCAGGCGAGCCCCAGCATTTT

D gene: TRBD1
V gene: TRBV7-2
clone size: many
J gene: TRBJ1-4
CDR3 length: 14
CDR3 protein: CASSTGTGREKLFF
CDR3 DNA: TGTGCCAGCAGCACCGGGACAGGCCGTGAAAAACTGTTTTTT

D gene: TRBD2
V gene: TRBV9
clone size: .
J gene: TRBJ2-5
CDR3 length: 17
CDR3 protein: CASSVEASGRTAETQYF
CDR3 DNA: TGTGCCAGCAGCGTAGAGGCTAGCGGGAGGACAGCAGAGACCCAGTACTTC

D gene: TRBD1
V gene: TRBV19
clone size: .
J gene: TRBJ1-1
CDR3 length: 15
CDR3 protein: CASSPWTGGSTEAFF
CDR3 DNA: TGTGCCAGTAGTCCGTGGACAGGGGGCTCCACTGAAGCTTTCTTT

D gene: .
V gene: TRBV7-2
clone size: many
J gene: TRBJ1-5
CDR3 length: 13
CDR3 protein: CASSLVGNQPQHF
CDR3 DNA: TGTGCCAGCAGCTTAGTGGGCAATCAGCCCCAGCATTTT

D gene: .
V gene: TRBV5-1
clone size: few
J gene: TRBJ2-7
CDR3 length: 15
CDR3 protein: CASSLAPQETYEQYF
CDR3 DNA: TGCGCCAGCAGCTTGGCCCCACAGGAAACCTACGAGCAGTACTTC

D gene: TRBD1
V gene: TRBV7-9
clone size: .
J gene: TRBJ1-1
CDR3 length: 18
CDR3 protein: CASSRRTGGKSLNTEAFF
CDR3 DNA: TGTGCCAGCAGCAGACGGACAGGGGGAAAATCCCTGAACACTGAAGCTTTCTTT

D gene: .
V gene: TRBV19
clone size: .
J gene: TRBJ1-1
CDR3 length: 15
CDR3 protein: CASSIRGRGNTEAFF
CDR3 DNA: TGTGCCAGTAGTATACGGGGGCGCGGGAACACTGAAGCTTTCTTT

D gene: .
V gene: TRBV9
clone size: .
J gene: TRBJ1-1
CDR3 length: 14
CDR3 protein: CASSVGRVLTEAFF
CDR3 DNA: TGTGCCAGCAGCGTAGGCAGGGTTCTCACTGAAGCTTTCTTT

D gene: TRBD1
V gene: TRBV7-9
clone size: .
J gene: TRBJ2-5
CDR3 length: 15
CDR3 protein: CASSLGQGREETQYF
CDR3 DNA: TGTGCCAGCAGCCTAGGACAGGGGAGAGAAGAGACCCAGTACTTC

D gene: .
V gene: TRBV10-2
clone size: .
J gene: TRBJ2-3
CDR3 length: 12
CDR3 protein: CASSELQDTQYF
CDR3 DNA: TGCGCCAGCAGTGAGCTTCAGGATACGCAGTATTTT

D gene: .
V gene: TRBV28
clone size: .
J gene: TRBJ2-7
CDR3 length: 13
CDR3 protein: CASSKTVPYEQYF
CDR3 DNA: TGTGCCAGCAGTAAGACAGTTCCCTACGAGCAGTACTTC

D gene: .
V gene: TRBV7-3
clone size: .
J gene: TRBJ1-1
CDR3 length: 15
CDR3 protein: CASSSGLQANTEAFF
CDR3 DNA: TGTGCCAGCAGCTCAGGGTTACAAGCGAACACTGAAGCTTTCTTT

D gene: .
V gene: TRBV2
clone size: many
J gene: TRBJ2-7
CDR3 length: 14
CDR3 protein: CASSEDLVRYEQYF
CDR3 DNA: TGTGCCAGCAGTGAAGATTTAGTACGGTACGAGCAGTACTTC

D gene: TRBD2
V gene: TRBV20-1
clone size: .
J gene: TRBJ2-7
CDR3 length: 15
CDR3 protein: CSARDSYGTSSEQYF
CDR3 DNA: TGCAGTGCTAGAGATTCATATGGGACTAGCAGTGAGCAGTACTTC

D gene: TRBD1
V gene: TRBV7-3
clone size: .
J gene: TRBJ1-1
CDR3 length: 14
CDR3 protein: CASSRQGWAPEAFF
CDR3 DNA: TGTGCCAGCAGCAGACAGGGTTGGGCGCCTGAAGCTTTCTTT